A single sample is the source of the 28 T cell receptor beta chains below, sequenced in a study of blood T cell repertoires in COVID-19 (TCRdb year 2020). Libraries were prepared through the immunoSEQ multiplex PCR assay. In its TCRdb copy, this immuneACCESS table keeps in-frame sequences only and misses some clones. Where compared with another copy, unresolved V genes explain less than half of these, and the others have no known cause. The sample table records more than 150,000 clones; about nine tenths of these occur just once. The biggest ten clones account for less than 25% of the sample. The sample comprised peripheral blood. These receptors all come from a man in his 70s with active or convalescent COVID-19.

This clone was found a few times. The rearrangement joins TRBV6-6 to TRBJ2-7; 8 bases agree with TRBD1. CDR3 size: 13 residues. The trim removed 10 bases at V and 4 bases at J, leaving 9 bases unmatched. CDR1 is MNHNY and CDR2 is SVGAGI in the germline V gene (reference sequence). The CDR3 spells CAISGGAVYEQYF. The CDR3 DNA reads as TGTGCCATCTCAGGGGGCGCGGTTTACGAGCAGTACTTC.

This rearrangement joins TRBV10-3 to TRBJ2-5; 12 bases are a match to TRBD2. The CDR3 is 16 residues long. CDR1 ENHRY and CDR2 SYGVKD come from the germline V gene. The V gene end was trimmed by 5 bases and the J gene end by 5 bases; junction bases not matched to a gene: 9. The CDR3 region is CAISRTSGALPETQYF. The CDR3 region has the DNA TGTGCCATCAGTAGGACTAGCGGGGCCCTCCCTGAGACCCAGTACTTC.

The genes are TRBV5-4 and TRBJ2-5; tentative D call: TRBD2 (6 bases). Germline V CDR1 and CDR2: SGHNT, YYREEE (reference sequence). The CDR3 covers 15 residues. Trimming took off 6 bases at V and 6 bases at J, with 21 bases between the two ends. Here the CDR3 DNA reads TGTGCCAGCAACCCCAGCGGGCCCCGCGCCCAGACCCAGTACTTC. Translating gives CASNPSGPRAQTQYF.

The V call is TRBV19, the J call TRBJ1-1; the match to TRBD1 covers 11 bases. This CDR3 spans 15 amino acids. After removal of 5 bases from V and 7 bases from J, the junction contained 9 bases not matched to a gene. Germline lookup yields CDR1 LNHDA and CDR2 SQIVND (reference sequence). In DNA form, the CDR3 reads TGTGCCAGTAGTGGACAGGGGGCTGTACTGAATGAAGCTTTCTTT. It encodes CASSGQGAVLNEAFF. Supplemented by reference TRBV19 and TRBJ1-1, the full variable domain reads DGGITQSPKYLFRKEGQNVTLSCEQNLNHDAMYWYRQDPGQGLRLIYYSQIVNDFQKGDIAEGYSVSREKKESFPLTVTSAQKNPTAFYLCASSGQGAVLNEAFFGQGTRLTVV.

The J gene is TRBJ1-2, the V gene TRBV4-3; 8 bases agree with TRBD1. The CDR3 contains 13 residues. Germline CDR1 is LGHNA and CDR2 is YSLEER. Trimming removed 1 base from V and 5 bases from J; junction bases left unmatched: 0. The CDR3 DNA reads as TGCGCCAGCAGCCAAGGGACAGGGTATGGCTACACCTTC. Translating gives CASSQGTGYGYTF.

This chain uses TRBV7-6 with TRBJ2-7; TRBD1 aligns across 8 bases. There are 15 residues in the CDR3. The junction had 7 bases not matched to a gene; V was cut back by 0 bases and J by 6 bases. Germline CDR1 reads SGHVS; CDR2 reads FNYEAQ. The CDR3 reads CASSLALDRVSEQYF. The CDR3 DNA follows: TGTGCCAGCAGCTTAGCCTTGGACAGGGTAAGCGAGCAGTACTTC.

Points on this clone: The sample carries other DNA sequences with the same CDR3. The chain recombines TRBV3-1 (or the pseudogene TRBV3-2) with TRBJ1-1, with 8 bases matching TRBD1. J gave up 4 bases and V 1 base, and 2 bases lay outside the gene matches. The CDR3 contains 14 residues. CDR1 and CDR2 (germline): LGHDT, YNNKEL (reference sequence). CDR3 amino acids: CASSQGQGSTEAFF. The CDR3 coding sequence is TGTGCCAGCAGCCAAGGACAGGGGTCCACTGAAGCTTTCTTT.

The chain is built from TRBV2 and TRBJ2-5, with TRBD2 as a possible D gene (5 bases). The CDR3 runs to 13 residues. Trimming pared 6 bases from V and 5 bases from J, leaving 13 bases between. Germline V lookup: CDR1 SNHLY, CDR2 FYNNEI. The CDR3 loop is CASSPLSGETQYF. The CDR3 DNA follows: TGTGCCAGCAGCCCCCTATCGGGGGAGACCCAGTACTTC.

This clone was observed a handful of times. The chain links TRBV5-1 to TRBJ2-5; a weak D match, TRBD2 (5 bases). The CDR3 covers 12 residues. Trimming took off 4 bases at V and 1 base at J, with 5 bases between the two ends. Germline loops: CDR1 SGHRS, CDR2 YFSETQ. As DNA, the CDR3 is TGCGCCAGCAGCCTAGCCCAAGAGACCCAGTACTTC. Encoded protein: CASSLAQETQYF.

This clone came up once. The gene calls are TRBV10-3 and TRBJ2-7; possibly TRBD2 for D (6 bases). The V gene's germline CDR1 is ENHRY and CDR2 SYGVKD. The CDR3 runs to 14 residues. The V gene lost 6 bases and the J gene lost 1 base, with 13 bases spanning the gap. CDR3 nucleotide sequence: TGTGCCATCAGCCGGGACTCAGAATCCTACGAGCAGTACTTC. Protein sequence: CAISRDSESYEQYF.

This rearrangement joins TRBV28 to TRBJ1-2, with 9 nucleotides matching TRBD1. Germline assignment: CDR1 MDHEN and CDR2 SYDVKM. This CDR3 comprises 16 residues. Losses at the gene ends were 5 bases for V and 1 base for J; bases not matched to a gene: 8. The CDR3 DNA reads TGTGCCAGCAGTCGCGGACAGGGGCTGAATAACTATGGCTACACCTTC. Translation: CASSRGQGLNNYGYTF.

The chain recombines TRBV2 with TRBJ1-2, with D unclear. The germline CDR1 and CDR2 sequences are SNHLY and FYNNEI. The CDR3 has 14 amino acids. V was cut by 4 bases and J by 2 bases, with 11 bases left in between. CDR3 in amino acids: CASSVLASNYGYTF. The CDR3 DNA is TGTGCCAGCAGTGTATTGGCTTCCAACTATGGCTACACCTTC.

This chain links TRBV28 with TRBJ2-3; D is possibly TRBD2 (7 bases). Trimming stripped 8 bases from V and 3 bases from J, with 9 bases between. The CDR3 runs to 12 residues. The V gene's germline CDR1 is MDHEN and CDR2 SYDVKM. The CDR3 DNA reads as TGTGCCAGCGGGAGGGGGACAGATACGCAGTATTTT. Protein: CASGRGTDTQYF.

The V gene is TRBV5-1, the J gene TRBJ2-5; possible D gene TRBD1, 5 bases. Per germline, CDR1 SGHRS and CDR2 YFSETQ. This CDR3 is built from 16 residues. V was cut by 5 bases and J by 3 bases, with 20 bases left in between. The CDR3 coding sequence is TGCGCCAGCAGGCGTATCTCCCCTGGCAGGGAAGAGACCCAGTACTTC. Protein: CASRRISPGREETQYF.

The rearrangement uses TRBV6-2 or TRBV6-3 and TRBJ2-2; 7 nucleotides align to TRBD1. The germline gives CDR1 MNHEY, CDR2 SVGEGT. V shed 6 bases and J 3 bases; nucleotides not matched to a gene: 16. The CDR3 contains 18 residues. CDR3 nucleotides: TGTGCCAGCAGCTTCCTCTTCCACCGGACAGGACACACCGGGGAGCTGTTTTTT. Its protein is CASSFLFHRTGHTGELFF.

This CDR3 reads CATSRDPDRLNEQYF. CDR3 in DNA: TGTGCCACCAGCAGAGATCCCGACAGGCTGAACGAGCAGTACTTC. The gene calls are TRBV15 and TRBJ2-7; D is perhaps TRBD1 (6 bases). The CDR3 sequence is 15 residues long. Trimming took 0 bases from V and 5 from J, leaving 14 bases between them. Germline assignment: CDR1 LNHNV and CDR2 YYDKDF (reference sequence).

The chain links TRBV28 to TRBJ1-4; 7 bases agree with TRBD1. Germline V gives CDR1 MDHEN, CDR2 SYDVKM. Unmatched junction bases numbered 5, after V lost 7 bases and J lost 0 bases. This CDR3 is built from 15 residues. The CDR3 here is CASTRTGATNEKLFF. The CDR3 DNA reads as TGTGCCAGCACTCGCACAGGGGCAACTAATGAAAAACTGTTTTTT.

The rearrangement joins TRBV5-1 to TRBJ1-2; TRBD1 matches at 7 bases. The CDR3 is 17 amino acids. The V and J ends lost 3 bases and 4 bases, in that order; junction bases with no gene match: 15. Germline CDR1 reads SGHRS; CDR2 reads YFSETQ. CDR3 nucleotides: TGCGCCAGCAGCTCGCAACTTTCCGGGACAGCTTCCTATGGCTACACCTTC. Encoded protein: CASSSQLSGTASYGYTF.

The J gene is TRBJ1-1, the V gene TRBV2, with 7 nucleotides matching TRBD1. The germline CDR1 and CDR2 sequences are SNHLY and FYNNEI. CDR3 length: 16 residues. V lost 6 bases and J lost 5; bases outside the gene matches: 15. DNA for the CDR3: TGTGCCAGCAGCCTCCGGGACGCCTCAGGGGGTACTGAAGCTTTCTTT. Protein sequence: CASSLRDASGGTEAFF.

The chain joins TRBV6-5 to TRBJ2-6; D uncertain. The CDR3 consists of 14 residues. Germline assignment: CDR1 MNHEY and CDR2 SVGAGI. Trimming took 7 bases from V and 4 from J, leaving 11 bases between them. The CDR3 loop is CASNTNTGANVLTF. For the CDR3, the DNA is TGTGCCAGCAACACCAATACCGGGGCCAACGTCCTGACTTTC.

The gene calls are TRBV24-1 and TRBJ2-1; the D gene is possibly TRBD1 (5 bases). Germline assignment: CDR1 KGHDR and CDR2 SFDVKD. The length of the CDR3 is 16 residues. The V and J ends lost 2 bases and 0 bases respectively, with 10 bases between them. DNA for the CDR3: TGTGCCACCAGTGATTCGACTCAGGGCTCCTACAATGAGCAGTTCTTC. Translated: CATSDSTQGSYNEQFF.

CDR3 sequence: CASSLGLGAVNTEAFF. DNA of the CDR3: TGTGCCAGCAGCTTAGGATTGGGGGCCGTGAACACTGAAGCTTTCTTT. The genes are TRBV7-8 and TRBJ1-1, with a weak D call TRBD1 (6 bases). Germline V gives CDR1 SGHVS, CDR2 FQNEAQ. V lost 1 base to trimming and J lost 0 bases, with 12 bases between them. The CDR3 has 16 residues.

The chain is built from TRBV3-1 (or the pseudogene TRBV3-2) and TRBJ2-5, with TRBD2 matching 9 bases. The CDR3 contains 16 residues. Trimming removed 0 bases from V and 5 bases from J; junction bases left unmatched: 7. The germline CDR1 and CDR2 sequences are LGHDT and YNNKEL (reference sequence). CDR3 nucleotide sequence: TGTGCCAGCAGCCAAGAATGGCGGGGGGGCGCGGAGACCCAGTACTTC. Translation gives CASSQEWRGGAETQYF.

The CDR3 region has the DNA TGCGCCAGCAGCCAAAAGGACAGTTCTAATGAAAAACTGTTTTTT. Translating it yields CASSQKDSSNEKLFF. V gene TRBV4-3 combines with J gene TRBJ1-4; tentatively, D is TRBD1 (6 bases). CDR3 length: 15 residues. Trimming removed 2 bases from V and 3 bases from J, with 10 bases in between. The germline CDR1 and CDR2 sequences are LGHNA and YSLEER.

The genes are TRBV29-1 and TRBJ2-3, with 9 positions matching TRBD2. Germline V gene data show CDR1 as SQVTM and CDR2 as ANQGSEA. The CDR3 is 13 amino acids. The V gene end was trimmed by 4 bases and the J gene end by 4 bases; junction bases not matched to a gene: 3. The CDR3 here is CSVGLAVSDTQYF. Written as DNA, the CDR3 is TGCAGCGTTGGACTAGCGGTATCAGATACGCAGTATTTT.

This chain links TRBV6-5 with TRBJ1-2, with 7 bases aligning to TRBD1. Losses at the gene ends were 2 bases for V and 2 bases for J; bases not matched to a gene: 2. The CDR3 runs 14 residues. CDR1 and CDR2 from the germline V gene are MNHEY and SVGAGI. CDR3 sequence: CASSYDRANYGYTF. CDR3 coding DNA: TGTGCCAGCAGTTACGACAGGGCCAACTATGGCTACACCTTC.

The rearrangement links TRBV9 to TRBJ2-1; 7 nucleotides align to TRBD2. The V and J ends lost 4 bases and 4 bases, in that order; junction bases with no gene match: 11. This CDR3 has 16 amino acids. Looked up from germline, CDR1 is SGDLS and CDR2 is YYNGEE. CDR3 sequence reads: CASSPPGLAEYNEQFF. The CDR3 DNA sequence: TGTGCCAGCAGCCCACCGGGGCTAGCGGAGTACAATGAGCAGTTCTTC.

The chain links TRBV11-2 to TRBJ2-3, with 9 positions matching TRBD1. CDR3 size: 15 residues. V dropped 5 bases and J dropped 4; count of bases not matched to a gene: 7. Germline V CDR1 and CDR2: SGHAT, FQNNGV. CDR3 region: CASSTRQGGADTQYF. The CDR3 DNA sequence: TGTGCCAGCAGCACACGACAGGGGGGCGCAGATACGCAGTATTTT.